This paragraph reports one TCR beta chain. Recruits, aged roughly 18 to 90 years, lived in approximately 26 US areas. Resolution of symptoms, clearance, or two negative PCRs was present in recovered Cohort 3 donors. This table comes from immunoSEQ multiplex PCR, and its TCRdb copy is limited to in-frame clones, with some not included. The table shows 400,000 to 450,000 clones, with around 90% occurring only once. This sample was included in a study of blood T cell repertoires in COVID-19. In germline, CDR1 is KGHDR, CDR2 SFDVKD. The CDR3 has 14 amino acids. Trimming removed 9 bases at V and 8 bases at J, with 18 bases between.

The TCR originated in a man between 18 and 35 years old who had recovered from COVID-19. Sequences were obtained from PBMCs or T cells enriched from blood (not recorded which). The chain recombines TRBV24-1 with TRBJ2-2, with D perhaps matching TRBD2 (5 bases). In DNA form, the CDR3 reads TGTGCCACCGAAAGGAGGCTAGCTAGAGGGGAGCTGTTTTTT. Its protein product is CATERRLARGELFF.